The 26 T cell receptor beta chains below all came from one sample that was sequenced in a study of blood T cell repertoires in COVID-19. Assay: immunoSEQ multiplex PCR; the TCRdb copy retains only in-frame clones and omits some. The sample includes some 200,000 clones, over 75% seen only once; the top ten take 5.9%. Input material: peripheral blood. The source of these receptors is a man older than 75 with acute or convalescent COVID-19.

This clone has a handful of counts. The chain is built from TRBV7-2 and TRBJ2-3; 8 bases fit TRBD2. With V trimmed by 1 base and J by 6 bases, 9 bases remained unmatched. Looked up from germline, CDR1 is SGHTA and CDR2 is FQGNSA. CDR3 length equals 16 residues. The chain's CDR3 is CASSLVAGRATDTQYF. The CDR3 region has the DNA TGTGCCAGCAGCTTAGTGGCCGGGAGGGCCACGGATACGCAGTATTTT. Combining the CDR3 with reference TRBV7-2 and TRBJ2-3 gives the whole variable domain GAGVSQSPSNKVTEKGKDVELRCDPISGHTALYWYRQSLGQGLEFLIYFQGNSAPDKSGLPSDRFSAERTGGSVSTLTIQRTQQEDSAVYLCASSLVAGRATDTQYFGPGTRLTVL.

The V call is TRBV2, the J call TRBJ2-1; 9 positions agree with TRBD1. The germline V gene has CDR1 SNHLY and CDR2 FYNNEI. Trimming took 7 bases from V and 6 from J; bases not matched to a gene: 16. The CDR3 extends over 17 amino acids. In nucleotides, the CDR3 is TGTGCCAGCATCGCAGGGGAAGGGACAGGGAAAATCAATGAGCAGTTCTTC. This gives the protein CASIAGEGTGKINEQFF. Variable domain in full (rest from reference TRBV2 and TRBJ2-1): EPEVTQTPSHQVTQMGQEVILRCVPISNHLYFYWYRQILGQKVEFLVSFYNNEISEKSEIFDDQFSVERPDGSNFTLKIRSTKLEDSAMYFCASIAGEGTGKINEQFFGPGTRLTVL.

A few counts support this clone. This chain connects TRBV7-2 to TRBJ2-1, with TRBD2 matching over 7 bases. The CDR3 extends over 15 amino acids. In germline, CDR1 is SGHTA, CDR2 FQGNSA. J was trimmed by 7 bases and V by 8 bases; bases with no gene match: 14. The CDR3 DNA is TGTGCCAGCGCTCCCACCCCTCTAGCGGCAAATGAGCAGTTCTTC. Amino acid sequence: CASAPTPLAANEQFF.

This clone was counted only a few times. CDR3 loop: CASSLMGRVATEAFF. For the CDR3, the DNA is TGTGCCAGCAGCTTAATGGGCAGGGTGGCCACTGAAGCTTTCTTT. The chain is built from TRBV7-2 and TRBJ1-1, with D possibly being TRBD1 (5 bases). The CDR3 sequence is 15 residues long. Germline assignment: CDR1 SGHTA and CDR2 FQGNSA. Trimming cost V 2 bases and J 4 bases, with 14 bases left between them. The full variable domain, with the rest looked up from reference TRBV7-2 and TRBJ1-1, is GAGVSQSPSNKVTEKGKDVELRCDPISGHTALYWYRQSLGQGLEFLIYFQGNSAPDKSGLPSDRFSAERTGGSVSTLTIQRTQQEDSAVYLCASSLMGRVATEAFFGQGTRLTVV.

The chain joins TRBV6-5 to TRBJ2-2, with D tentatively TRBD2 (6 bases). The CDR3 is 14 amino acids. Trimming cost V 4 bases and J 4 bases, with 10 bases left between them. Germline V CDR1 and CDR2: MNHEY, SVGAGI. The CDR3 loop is CASSSAGSTGELFF. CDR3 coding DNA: TGTGCCAGCAGTTCGGCGGGGAGCACCGGGGAGCTGTTTTTT.

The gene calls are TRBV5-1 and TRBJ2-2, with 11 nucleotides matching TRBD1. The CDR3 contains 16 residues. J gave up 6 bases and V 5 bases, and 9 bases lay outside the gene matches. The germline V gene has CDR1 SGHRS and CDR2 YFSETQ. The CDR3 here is CASRPGQGAIAGELFF. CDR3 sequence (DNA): TGCGCCAGCAGACCCGGACAGGGGGCGATCGCCGGGGAGCTGTTTTTT.

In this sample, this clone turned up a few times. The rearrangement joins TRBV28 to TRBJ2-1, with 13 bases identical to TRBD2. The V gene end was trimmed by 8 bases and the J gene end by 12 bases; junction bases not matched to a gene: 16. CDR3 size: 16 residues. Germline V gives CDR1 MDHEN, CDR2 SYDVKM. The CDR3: CASGRGSGLAGVVQFF. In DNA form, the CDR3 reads TGTGCCAGCGGCAGGGGGAGCGGACTAGCGGGAGTAGTGCAGTTCTTC.

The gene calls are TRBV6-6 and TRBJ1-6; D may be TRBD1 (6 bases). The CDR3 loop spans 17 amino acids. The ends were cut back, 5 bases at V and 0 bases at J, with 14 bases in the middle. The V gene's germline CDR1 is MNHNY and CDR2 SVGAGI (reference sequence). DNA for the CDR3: TGTGCCAGCAGTCCACGGACAGCGAGCTCCTATAATTCACCCCTCCACTTT. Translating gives CASSPRTASSYNSPLHF.

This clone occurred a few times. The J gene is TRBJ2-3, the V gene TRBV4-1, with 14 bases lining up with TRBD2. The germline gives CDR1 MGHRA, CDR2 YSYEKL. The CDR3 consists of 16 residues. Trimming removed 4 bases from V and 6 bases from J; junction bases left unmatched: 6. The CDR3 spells CASSPSGTSGSDTQYF. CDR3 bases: TGCGCCAGCAGCCCTTCCGGGACTAGCGGGAGTGATACGCAGTATTTT.

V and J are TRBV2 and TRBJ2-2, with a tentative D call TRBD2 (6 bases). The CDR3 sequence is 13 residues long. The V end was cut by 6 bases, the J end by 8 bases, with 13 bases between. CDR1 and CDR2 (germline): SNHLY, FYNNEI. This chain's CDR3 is CASSSQRAGELFF. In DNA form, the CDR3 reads TGTGCCAGCAGCTCCCAGCGGGCGGGGGAGCTGTTTTTT.

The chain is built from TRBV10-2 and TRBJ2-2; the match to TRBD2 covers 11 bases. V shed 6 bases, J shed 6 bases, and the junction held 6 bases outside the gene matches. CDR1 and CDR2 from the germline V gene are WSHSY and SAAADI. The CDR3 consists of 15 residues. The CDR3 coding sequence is TGCGCCAGCAGGGTAGCGGGAGGGCCATCCGGGGAGCTGTTTTTT. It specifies CASRVAGGPSGELFF.

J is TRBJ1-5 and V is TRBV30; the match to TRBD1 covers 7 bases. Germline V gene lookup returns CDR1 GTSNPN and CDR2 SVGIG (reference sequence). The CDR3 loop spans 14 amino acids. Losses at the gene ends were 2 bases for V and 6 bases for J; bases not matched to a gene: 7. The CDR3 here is CAWSYTGASQPQHF. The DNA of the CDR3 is TGTGCCTGGAGTTACACAGGGGCTTCTCAGCCCCAGCATTTT.

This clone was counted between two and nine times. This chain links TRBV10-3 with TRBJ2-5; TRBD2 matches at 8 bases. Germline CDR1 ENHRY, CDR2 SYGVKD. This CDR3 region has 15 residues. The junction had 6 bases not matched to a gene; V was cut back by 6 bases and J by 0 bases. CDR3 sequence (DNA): TGTGCCATCAGCATGAGCGGGAGAAACCAAGAGACCCAGTACTTC. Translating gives CAISMSGRNQETQYF.

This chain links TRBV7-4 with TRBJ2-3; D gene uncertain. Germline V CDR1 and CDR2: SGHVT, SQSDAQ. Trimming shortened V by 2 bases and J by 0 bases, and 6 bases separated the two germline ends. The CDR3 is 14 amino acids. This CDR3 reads CASSLTPSTDTQYF. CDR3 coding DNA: TGTGCCAGCAGCTTAACACCTAGCACAGATACGCAGTATTTT.

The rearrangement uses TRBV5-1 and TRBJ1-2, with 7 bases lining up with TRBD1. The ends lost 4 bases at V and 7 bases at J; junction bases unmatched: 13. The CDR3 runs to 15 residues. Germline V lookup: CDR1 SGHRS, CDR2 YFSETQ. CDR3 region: CASSPVGTAGFGYTF. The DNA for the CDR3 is TGCGCCAGCAGCCCGGTGGGGACAGCCGGTTTTGGCTACACCTTC.

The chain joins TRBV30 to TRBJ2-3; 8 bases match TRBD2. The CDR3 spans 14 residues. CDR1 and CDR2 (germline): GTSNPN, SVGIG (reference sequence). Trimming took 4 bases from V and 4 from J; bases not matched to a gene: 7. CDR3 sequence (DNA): TGTGCCTGGAAGTCACGGGGACTAGCAGATACGCAGTATTTT. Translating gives CAWKSRGLADTQYF.

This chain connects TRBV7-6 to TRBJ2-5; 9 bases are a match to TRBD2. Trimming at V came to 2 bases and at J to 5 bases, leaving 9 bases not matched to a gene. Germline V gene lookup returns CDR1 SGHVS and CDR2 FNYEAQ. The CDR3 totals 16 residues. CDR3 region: CASSLTAGGPRETQYF. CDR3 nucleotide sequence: TGTGCCAGCAGCTTAACGGCGGGAGGGCCTCGGGAGACCCAGTACTTC.

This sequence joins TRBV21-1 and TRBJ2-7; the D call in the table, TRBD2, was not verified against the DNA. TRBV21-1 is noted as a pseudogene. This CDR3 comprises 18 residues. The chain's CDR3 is CASSNRRVTTPGGYEQYV. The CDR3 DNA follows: TGTGCCAGCAGCAACCGGCGGGTCACTACCCCCGGGGGCTACGAGCAGTACGTC.

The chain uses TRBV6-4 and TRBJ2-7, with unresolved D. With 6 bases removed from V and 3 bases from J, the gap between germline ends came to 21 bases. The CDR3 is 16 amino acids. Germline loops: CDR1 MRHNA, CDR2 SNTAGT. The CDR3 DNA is TGTGCCAGCAGGTTAACATCCAGGTCCCCGTGCTACGAGCAGTACGTC. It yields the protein CASRLTSRSPCYEQYV.

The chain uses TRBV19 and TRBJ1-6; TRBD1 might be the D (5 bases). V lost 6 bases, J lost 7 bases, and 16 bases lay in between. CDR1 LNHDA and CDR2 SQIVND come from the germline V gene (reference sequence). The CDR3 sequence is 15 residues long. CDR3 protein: CASRQGLLRNSPLHF. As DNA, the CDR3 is TGTGCCAGTAGGCAGGGACTCCTGAGGAATTCACCCCTCCACTTT.

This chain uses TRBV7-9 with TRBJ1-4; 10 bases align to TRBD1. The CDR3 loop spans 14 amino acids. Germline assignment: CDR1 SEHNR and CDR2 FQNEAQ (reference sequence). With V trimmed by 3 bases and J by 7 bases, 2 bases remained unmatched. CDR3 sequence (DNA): TGTGCCAGCAGCTTGGGACAGGGGAGTGAAAAACTGTTTTTT. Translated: CASSLGQGSEKLFF.

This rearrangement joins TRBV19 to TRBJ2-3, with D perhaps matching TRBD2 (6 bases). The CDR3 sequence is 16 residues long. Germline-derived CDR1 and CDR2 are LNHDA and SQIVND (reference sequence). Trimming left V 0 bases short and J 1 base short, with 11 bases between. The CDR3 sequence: CASSIEDGRGTDTQYF. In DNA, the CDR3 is TGTGCCAGTAGTATAGAAGACGGGAGAGGCACAGATACGCAGTATTTT.

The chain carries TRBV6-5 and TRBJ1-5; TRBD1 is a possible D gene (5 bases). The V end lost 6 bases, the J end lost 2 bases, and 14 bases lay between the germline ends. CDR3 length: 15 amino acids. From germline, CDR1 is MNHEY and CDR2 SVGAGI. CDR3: CASSRGGTGNQPQHF. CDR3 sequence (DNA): TGTGCCAGCAGCCGCGGGGGAACGGGCAATCAGCCCCAGCATTTT.

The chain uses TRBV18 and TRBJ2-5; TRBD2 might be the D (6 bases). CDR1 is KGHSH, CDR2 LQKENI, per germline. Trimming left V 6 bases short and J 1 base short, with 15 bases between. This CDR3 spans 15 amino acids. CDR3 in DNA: TGTGCCAGCTCGCCTAACGTGGGGGGCCAAGAGACCCAGTACTTC. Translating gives CASSPNVGGQETQYF.

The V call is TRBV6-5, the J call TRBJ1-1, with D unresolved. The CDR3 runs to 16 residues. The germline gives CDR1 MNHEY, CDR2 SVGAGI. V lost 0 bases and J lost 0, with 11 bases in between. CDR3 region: CASSYSRAPLNTEAFF. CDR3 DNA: TGTGCCAGCAGTTACTCGAGAGCTCCCTTGAACACTGAAGCTTTCTTT.

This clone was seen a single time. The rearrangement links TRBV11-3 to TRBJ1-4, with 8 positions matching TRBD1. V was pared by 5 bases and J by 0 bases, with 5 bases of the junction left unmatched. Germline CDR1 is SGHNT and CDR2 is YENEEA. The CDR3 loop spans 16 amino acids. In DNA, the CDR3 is TGTGCCAGCAGCCATCGACAGGGGCCAACTAATGAAAAACTGTTTTTT. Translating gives CASSHRQGPTNEKLFF.